This TCR beta chain was recovered during a study of blood T cell repertoires in COVID-19. At the level of the study: Sites across the United States, Italy and Spain contributed samples from acute and convalescent COVID-19.

Germline CDR1 SGHTA, CDR2 FQGTGA. The CDR3 covers 20 residues. V dropped 3 bases and J dropped 0; count of bases not matched to a gene: 11. In the original workflow: Nucleated cell counts were estimated from reference gene primer amplification. The table came from immunoSEQ multiplex PCR; TCRdb's copy has only in-frame clones and leaves some out. The D gene and trimming were derived from the DNA, and the V and J assignments and clone size from that table. The repertoire consists of some 300,000 clones, with roughly nine tenths occurring once and the leading ten covering over 9%. Across about two dozen US areas, participants ranged in age from roughly 18 to 95 years. Cohort 3 recovery required two negative PCRs, clearance, or symptom resolution.

What was sequenced was PBMCs or T cells enriched from blood (not recorded which). The origin of this receptor is a woman aged 30 to 39 who had recovered from COVID-19. The chain uses TRBV7-3 and TRBJ2-1; 13 bases map to TRBD2. Here the CDR3 reads CASSLPIGTSGTNSYNEQFF. The CDR3 coding sequence is TGTGCCAGCAGCTTGCCTATCGGGACTAGCGGGACCAACTCCTACAATGAGCAGTTCTTC.